A single T cell receptor (beta chain) is shown here with its context. Its matching antigen is unknown. These data originate in a study of shared clonotypes between healthy human individuals. Study-level points and caveats: The study found roughly 5.3% of naive CD4 clonotypes shared across a few donors.

Every subset had its genomic DNA shared out evenly among several immunoSEQ plates. Under the authors' procedure: For the immunoSEQ data, sequences were junction-only without quality scores, so filtering differed. The data were produced by immunoSEQ multiplex PCR, yet TCRdb's version contains in-frame clones alone and is incomplete. V and J calls plus clone size are reproduced from that table; the DNA served to infer D and trimming. The top ten clones hold more than 0.085% of a sample with some 630,000 clones, around 96% of them seen once. In the naive CD8 group, cells lacked CD45RO and were positively selected for CCR7, so terminally differentiated effector memory CD45RA+ cells were left out. The study enrolled healthy HIV-negative adults without recent acute infections or vaccinations as donors. CDR3 length: 15 amino acids. The V gene lost 6 bases and the J gene lost 0 bases, with 14 bases spanning the gap. CDR1 is MNHEY, CDR2 SMNVEV, per germline (reference sequence).

Specimen: naive CD8+ T cells sorted from blood. The chain recombines TRBV27 with TRBJ1-1; no definite D call. The sequence derives from a woman in her 30s in good health. This CDR3 reads CASSTPSGMNTEAFF. The DNA for the CDR3 is TGTGCCAGCAGCACTCCGTCGGGTATGAACACTGAAGCTTTCTTT.